This T cell receptor beta chain stems from a study of cytomegalovirus exposure and HLA in healthy donors. Looking at the study overall: The 95 to 150 validation repertoires and the approximately 700 first-cohort repertoires shared a platform, a later analysis reported.

Germline V CDR1 and CDR2: SNHLY, FYNNEI. This CDR3 contains 15 residues. The J segment lost 2 bases and the V segment lost 5 bases, leaving 5 bases of the junction unmatched. This clone appeared once. Antigen unknown. Findings and limits, study-wide: The finding came from a later analysis; first-cohort TCR clusters tended to co-occur in the roughly 110 validation repertoires. Most TCR sequences were seen very rarely across donors, but some public TCRs occurred in many.

Measured with immunoSEQ multiplex PCR; TCRdb has only the in-frame clones, and not every one. The table records under 250,000 clones, 80% to 90% of them present only once. The TCR originated in a woman younger than 35 in good health and CMV-seropositive. The gene calls are TRBV2 and TRBJ2-2; 7 positions match TRBD1. Sequencing used PBMCs. As DNA, the CDR3 is TGTGCCAGCAGTCAGGACAGGCTTAACACCGGGGAGCTGTTTTTT. Translating gives CASSQDRLNTGELFF.